The TCR beta chain described here comes from a study of blood T cell repertoires in COVID-19. At the level of the study: Researchers got acute and convalescent COVID-19 samples from the United States, Italy and Spain.

Germline assignment: CDR1 SGDLS and CDR2 YYNGEE. The V and J ends lost 4 bases and 0 bases, in that order; junction bases with no gene match: 10. This CDR3 is 17 amino acids long. Some clones are missing from TCRdb's copy, which holds only in-frame ones; the method was immunoSEQ multiplex PCR. Seen here are about 75,000 clones, around two thirds observed once, and the top ten hold 2% to 3%. The source of this sequence is a human donor with acute or convalescent COVID-19. The donor label of this sample is uncertain. This chain joins TRBV9 and TRBJ1-3, with 7 bases fitting TRBD1. The sequencing input was peripheral blood. CDR3 residues: CASSPTTGLISGNTIYF. The CDR3, as DNA: TGTGCCAGCAGCCCGACGACAGGGTTGATCTCTGGAAACACCATATATTTT.